The subject of this entry is one T cell receptor (beta chain). This sample is part of a study of blood T cell repertoires in COVID-19. The wider study: PBMCs, B-cell-depleted T cells, or T cells provided the cDNA or gDNA that made up the material.

This CDR3 is 15 amino acids long. With 6 bases clipped from V and 1 base from J, the junction kept 6 bases outside the gene matches. Germline values: CDR1 MNHEY, CDR2 SMNVEV (reference sequence). Per the study methods: Amplification of reference gene primers was used by the study to estimate nucleated cell counts. Here immunoSEQ multiplex PCR was the method, and the copy in TCRdb shows in-frame clones only, minus some. V, J and clone size are taken as reported in that table, and D and trimming were inferred from the DNA itself. The table has some 530,000 clones, approximately 85% seen once. The clonotype comes from a human donor in a cohort sampled during active COVID-19. The sample consisted of peripheral blood. The chain joins TRBV27 to TRBJ2-1, with 7 bases lining up with TRBD1. The CDR3 loop reads CASSLQGTSYNEQFF. CDR3 nucleotides: TGTGCCAGCAGCTTACAGGGGACGTCCTACAATGAGCAGTTCTTC.